The sequence of this TCR beta chain was determined in a study of T cells in localized non-small cell lung cancer. This CDR3 has 16 amino acids. The junction had 5 bases not matched to a gene; V was cut back by 0 bases and J by 2 bases. CDR1 is MGHRA and CDR2 is YSYEKL in the germline V gene. This clone was seen just once. The target antigen is unknown. Findings of the study overall: Density of T cells in blood, when higher, went with longer overall survival. Tumor showed lower T cell clonality than uninvolved adjacent lung, where it was highest. It remains possible that heterogeneity exists, since only one tumor region was sequenced.

The repertoire was sequenced with immunoSEQ multiplex PCR; TCRdb's copy has only in-frame clones and lacks some. The profile covers 50,000 to 60,000 clones, with approximately 86% appearing a single time and about a sixth taken by the ten largest. Sequencing was performed on PBMCs, taken before any cancer treatment. The sequence was collected from a female donor with stage II lung adenocarcinoma. The chain recombines TRBV4-1 with TRBJ2-3; 7 nucleotides match TRBD2. The CDR3 here is CASSQDRLAVTDTQYF. Written as DNA, the CDR3 is TGCGCCAGCAGCCAAGATCGGCTAGCGGTCACAGATACGCAGTATTTT.